Listed below are T cell receptor beta chains from one sample, sequenced in a study of CD8 T cells in Susac syndrome. Using its own MiXCR run on the immunoSEQ multiplex PCR reads, TCRdb lists one record per CDR3 protein. The sample gives about 210,000 distinct CDR3 sequences, 95% of which show up once; roughly 0.1% is in the top ten. Sequenced material: CD4+ T cells from PBMCs. The receptor set was obtained from a human donor with multiple sclerosis. CDR3s include the opening cysteine and the closing phenylalanine or tryptophan. Fields, in order: V gene, D gene, clone size, CDR3 protein. D genes are given only for firm matches. Clone size is stated in some rows and not others, as once, few, many or a class when expanded.

TRBV3-1	TRBD1	NA	CASSLGDRGNSPLHF
TRBV29-1	TRBD2	NA	CSVGRRESYEQYF
TRBV29-1	NA	NA	CSNGVAGGTQYF
TRBV5-1	NA	NA	CASTGNTEAFF
TRBV6-6	TRBD1	NA	CAIGRGLTYEQYF
TRBV7-2	NA	NA	CASSLQSFYEQYF
TRBV27	TRBD1	NA	CASSLGTGGTYGYTF
TRBV7-9	TRBD1	NA	CASSLAGTVYGYTF
TRBV9	TRBD1	NA	CASSVGTGTSGNTIYF
TRBV27	NA	few	CASSLIGAETQYF
TRBV28	TRBD2	NA	CASSYIYSGSSYEQYF
TRBV20-1	NA	NA	CSARPGRPEETQYF
TRBV12-3/TRBV12-4	TRBD1	NA	CASRNWTGLTDTQYF
TRBV20-1	TRBD2	NA	CSVAGGGTYEQYF
TRBV11-1	NA	NA	CASSFSRPGLEQFF
TRBV20-1	NA	NA	CSAEYSSTEAFF
TRBV29-1	NA	NA	CSVDSYNEQFF
TRBV6-1	NA	once	CASSEGGQPQHF
TRBV12-3/TRBV12-4	NA	once	CASRYPGSNQPQHF
TRBV24-1	NA	NA	CATSDSLRGVGSINEQFF
TRBV7-3	NA	NA	CASSPVGSTDTQYF
TRBV29-1	NA	NA	CSVRSGTIAFF
TRBV9	TRBD1	once	CASSVGGQGYTGELFF
TRBV24-1	NA	NA	CAIQPDSYNEQFF
TRBV12-3/TRBV12-4	NA	NA	CASSPEGAGELFF
TRBV3-1	TRBD2	NA	CASSQGLAVQYF
TRBV10-3	TRBD2	NA	CAISESAGPINEQFF
TRBV20-1	TRBD1	NA	CSASDRAYGYTF
TRBV28	NA	NA	CASSLQWRTYEQYF
TRBV29-1	TRBD1	NA	CSVQTTGVIDEQYF
TRBV12-3/TRBV12-4	NA	NA	CASSRITGANVLTF
TRBV20-1	NA	NA	CSAAQMETQYF
TRBV6-2/TRBV6-3	NA	NA	CASSPLGQLSYEQYF
TRBV3-1	NA	NA	CASSRGEWGPEEQFF
TRBV18	NA	NA	CASSPGNLNQPQHF
TRBV9	NA	NA	CASSDGPNYQPQHF
TRBV20-1	NA	NA	CSADRGPRNYGYTF
TRBV3-1	NA	NA	CASSQVRQPYEQYF
TRBV11-1	NA	NA	CASSLKFDVSSYNEQFF
TRBV6-5	NA	NA	CASSYRSGPNTGELFF
TRBV18	NA	NA	CASSRRGSGTDTQYF
TRBV29-1	TRBD2	NA	CSVAIPSGSLYEQYF